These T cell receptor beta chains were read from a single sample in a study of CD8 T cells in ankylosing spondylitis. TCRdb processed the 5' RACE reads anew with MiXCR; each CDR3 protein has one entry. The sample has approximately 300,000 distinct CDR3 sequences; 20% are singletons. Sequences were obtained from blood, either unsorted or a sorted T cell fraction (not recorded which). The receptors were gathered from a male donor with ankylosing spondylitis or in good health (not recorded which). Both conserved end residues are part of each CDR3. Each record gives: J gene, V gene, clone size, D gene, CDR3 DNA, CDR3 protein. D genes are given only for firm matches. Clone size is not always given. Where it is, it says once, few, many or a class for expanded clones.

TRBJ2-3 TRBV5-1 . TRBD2 TGCGCCAGCATGCTGGAGTTTAGCGGGAATCCGCAGTATTTT CASMLEFSGNPQYF
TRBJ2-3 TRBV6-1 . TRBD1 TGTGCCAGCAGCCACCGGGACAGGGCCGATACGCAGTATTTT CASSHRDRADTQYF
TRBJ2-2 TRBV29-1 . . TGCAGCGTTGGGGGAGTCGACACCGGGGAGCTGTTTTTT CSVGGVDTGELFF
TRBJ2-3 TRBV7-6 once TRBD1 TGTGCCAGCAGCTCGCCGGGACAGCCCACAGATACGCAGTATTTT CASSSPGQPTDTQYF
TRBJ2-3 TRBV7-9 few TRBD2 TGTGCCAGCAGCTTACTAGCGGCACCTGGGGGCACAGATACGCAGTATTTT CASSLLAAPGGTDTQYF
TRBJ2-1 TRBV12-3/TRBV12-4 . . TGTGCCAGCAGTCCAGGACTACATGAGCAGTTCTTC CASSPGLHEQFF
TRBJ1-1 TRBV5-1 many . TGCGCCAGCAGCTCAGGACCCGCAAACACTGAAGCTTTCTTT CASSSGPANTEAFF
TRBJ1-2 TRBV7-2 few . TGTGCCAGCAGCTTATACGTGAGGGAGGGCTACACCTTC CASSLYVREGYTF
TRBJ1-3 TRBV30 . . TGTGCCTGGAGTACGCTCTCTGGAAACACCATATATTTT CAWSTLSGNTIYF
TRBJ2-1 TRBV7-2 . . TGTGCCAGCAGCTTCCCAAGGGGGGGTCTGGACAATGAGCAGTTCTTC CASSFPRGGLDNEQFF
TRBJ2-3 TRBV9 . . TGTGCCAGCAGCGTATCTGCGGGCACAGATACGCAGTATTTT CASSVSAGTDTQYF
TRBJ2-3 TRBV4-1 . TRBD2 TGCGCCAGCAGCCAAGAAGTCCTAGCGGGGGGCGTGAGGGGAGATACGCAGTATTTT CASSQEVLAGGVRGDTQYF
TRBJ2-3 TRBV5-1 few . TGCGCCAGCAGCTCCGGGACCCACACAGATACGCAGTATTTT CASSSGTHTDTQYF
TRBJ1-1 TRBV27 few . TGTGCCAGCAGTCCCCGGCAGGGCGTCGGGGCTTTCTTT CASSPRQGVGAFF
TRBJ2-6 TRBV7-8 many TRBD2 TGTGCCAGCAGCTTAGCCTCCGGACTAGCTTCAGGGGCCAACGTCCTGACTTTC CASSLASGLASGANVLTF
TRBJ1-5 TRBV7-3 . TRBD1 TGTGCCAGCAGCCTGGACAGGGAGGATGCCAATCAGCCCCAGCATTTT CASSLDREDANQPQHF
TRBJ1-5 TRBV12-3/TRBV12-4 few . TGTGCCAGCAGTGAGGTTGGCAGGGGACCGAATCAGCCCCAGCATTTT CASSEVGRGPNQPQHF
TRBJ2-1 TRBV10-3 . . TGTGCCATCAGAAGTACCCTCAGGGGCTCCTACAATGAGCAGTTCTTC CAIRSTLRGSYNEQFF
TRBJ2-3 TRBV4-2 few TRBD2 TGTGCCAGCAGCCAACCGGGACTAGCGGGGGGGGCAGATACGCAGTATTTT CASSQPGLAGGADTQYF
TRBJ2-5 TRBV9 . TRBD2 TGTGCCAGCAGCGTAGAAGCGGGGGGCGGGAGACAAGAGACCCAGTACTTC CASSVEAGGGRQETQYF
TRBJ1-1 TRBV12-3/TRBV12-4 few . TGTGCCAGCAGTTTAGCGGGGGGGCCCAGCCCCGAAGCTTTCTTT CASSLAGGPSPEAFF
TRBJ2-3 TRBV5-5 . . TGTGCCAGCACCGATGACAGCGGATCAATCGCGCAGTATTTT CASTDDSGSIAQYF
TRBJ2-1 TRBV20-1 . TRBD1 TGCAGTGCCAGTCGGGGACAGAAATACAATGAGCAGTTCTTC CSASRGQKYNEQFF
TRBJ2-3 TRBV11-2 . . TGTGCCAGCAGCCGGGTCTCAGATACGCAGTATTTT CASSRVSDTQYF
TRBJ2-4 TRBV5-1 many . TGCGCCAGCAGCTTGGTACCCGGCAGGGGAGCCAAAAACATTCAGTACTTC CASSLVPGRGAKNIQYF
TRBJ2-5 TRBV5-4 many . TGTGCCAGCAGGGCCGGGACTCCCCTGGATGAGACCCAGTACTTC CASRAGTPLDETQYF
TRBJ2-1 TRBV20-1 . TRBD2 TGCAGTGCTGACCCGGGGGGTGGACTTAACAATGAGCAGTTCTTC CSADPGGGLNNEQFF
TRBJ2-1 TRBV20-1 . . TGCAGTGCTAGAGATGTCAGGGGGGGCTACAATGAGCAGTTCTTC CSARDVRGGYNEQFF
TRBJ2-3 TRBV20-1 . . TGCAGTGCTATGGTCCTAAGCGGCCGCACAGATACGCAGTATTTT CSAMVLSGRTDTQYF
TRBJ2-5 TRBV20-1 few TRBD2 TGCAGTGCTAGTCGGACTAGCGGGAGGTTCGGTCAAGAGACCCAGTACTTC CSASRTSGRFGQETQYF
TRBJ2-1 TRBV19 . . TGTGCCAGTAATGAGGACCTCACCTACAATGAGCAGTTCTTC CASNEDLTYNEQFF
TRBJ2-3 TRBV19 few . TGTGCCAGTAGTAAGTTCTTTGGTGGAAGCACAGATACGCAGTATTTT CASSKFFGGSTDTQYF
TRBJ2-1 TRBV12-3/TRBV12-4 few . TGTGCCAGCAGTTTCGGGGCCAAAAGGGAGCAGTTCTTC CASSFGAKREQFF
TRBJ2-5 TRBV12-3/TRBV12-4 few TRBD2 TGTGCCAGCAGGCGCCAACCGGGACTAGCGGATAAGGAGACCCAGTACTTC CASRRQPGLADKETQYF
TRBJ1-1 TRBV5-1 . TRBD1 TGCGCCAGCAGCTTCCAACAGGGGGCGAGGGGGAACACTGAAGCTTTCTTT CASSFQQGARGNTEAFF
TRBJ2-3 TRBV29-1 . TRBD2 TGCAGCGCGACTAGCGGGAGGCATACGCAGTATTTT CSATSGRHTQYF
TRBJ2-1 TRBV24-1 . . TGTGCCACCAGTGAAGTACTTTTTAATGAGCAGTTCTTC CATSEVLFNEQFF
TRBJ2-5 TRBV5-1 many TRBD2 TGCGCCAGCAGCTCACGGACTAGCGGGAGGGCCACGGAGACCCAGTACTTC CASSSRTSGRATETQYF
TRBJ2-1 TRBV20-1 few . TGCAGTGCTAGAGTTCACAGGTTCTCCTCCTACAATGAGCAGTTCTTC CSARVHRFSSYNEQFF
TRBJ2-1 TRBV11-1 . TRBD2 TGTGCCTCGGGGGGTCACACCTACAATGAGCAGTTCTTC CASGGHTYNEQFF
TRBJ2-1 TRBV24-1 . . TGTGCCACCAGTGATTCCCGGACAGCCTACAATGAGCAGTTCTTC CATSDSRTAYNEQFF
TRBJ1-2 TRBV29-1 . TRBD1 TGCAGCGTCGACAGGGGGGTCGGCTATGGCTACACCTTC CSVDRGVGYGYTF
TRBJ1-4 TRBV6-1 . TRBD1 TGTGCCAGCAGAAAGGGACAGGCGTGGGAAAAACTGTTTTTT CASRKGQAWEKLFF
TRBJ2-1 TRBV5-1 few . TGCGCCACCCGGGAAAGCTCCTACAATGAGCAGTTCTTC CATRESSYNEQFF
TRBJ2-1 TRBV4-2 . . TGTGCCAGCAGCCCCGGGGGGCCCAACAATGAGCAGTTCTTC CASSPGGPNNEQFF